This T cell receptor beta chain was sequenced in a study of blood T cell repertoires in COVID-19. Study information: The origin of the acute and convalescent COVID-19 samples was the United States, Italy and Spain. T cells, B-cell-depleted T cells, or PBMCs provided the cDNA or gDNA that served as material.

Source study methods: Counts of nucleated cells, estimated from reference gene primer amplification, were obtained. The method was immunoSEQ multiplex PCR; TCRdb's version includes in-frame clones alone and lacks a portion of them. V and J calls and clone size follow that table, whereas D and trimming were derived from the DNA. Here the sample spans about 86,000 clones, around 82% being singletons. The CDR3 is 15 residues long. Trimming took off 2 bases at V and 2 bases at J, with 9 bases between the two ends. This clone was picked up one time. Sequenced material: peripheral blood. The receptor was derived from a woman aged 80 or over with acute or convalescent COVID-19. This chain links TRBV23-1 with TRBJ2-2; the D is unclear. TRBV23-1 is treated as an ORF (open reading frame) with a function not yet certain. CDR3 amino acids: CASSQPRPNTGELFF. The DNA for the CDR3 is TGCGCCAGCAGTCAACCCAGGCCAAACACCGGGGAGCTGTTTTTT.